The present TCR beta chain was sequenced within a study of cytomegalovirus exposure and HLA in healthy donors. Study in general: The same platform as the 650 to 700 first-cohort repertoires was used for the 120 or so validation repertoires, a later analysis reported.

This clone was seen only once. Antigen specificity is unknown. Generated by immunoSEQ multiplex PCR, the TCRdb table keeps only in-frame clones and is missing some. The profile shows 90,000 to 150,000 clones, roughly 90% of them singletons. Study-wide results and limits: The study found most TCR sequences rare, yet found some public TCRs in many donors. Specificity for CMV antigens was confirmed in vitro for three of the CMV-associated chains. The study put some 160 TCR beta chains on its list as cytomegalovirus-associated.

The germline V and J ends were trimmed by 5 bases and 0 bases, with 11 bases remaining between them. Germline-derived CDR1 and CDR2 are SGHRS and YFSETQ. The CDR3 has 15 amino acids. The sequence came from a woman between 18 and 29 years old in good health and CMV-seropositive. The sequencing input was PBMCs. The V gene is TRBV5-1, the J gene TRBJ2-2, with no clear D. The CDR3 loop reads CASSQEVSNTGELFF. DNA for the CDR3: TGCGCCAGCAGTCAAGAGGTCTCGAACACCGGGGAGCTGTTTTTT.